This T cell receptor beta chain is from a study of shared clonotypes between healthy human individuals. Concerning this clone: Its antigen is unknown.

Naive-designated CD8 cells lacked CD45RO, were positively enriched for CCR7, and omitted terminally differentiated effector memory CD45RA+ cells. Deep-level assay runs were performed. Some clones are missing from TCRdb's copy, which holds only in-frame ones; the method was immunoSEQ multiplex PCR. The table shows approximately 600,000 clones, with 85% to 95% occurring only once. Study-level findings and limits: Naive CD4 clonotype sharing across a handful of donors was about 5%.

The CDR3 runs 13 residues. The V end was cut by 3 bases, the J end by 9 bases, with 13 bases between. CDR1 and CDR2 from the germline V gene are SGHAT and FQNNGV. The chain is built from TRBV11-2 and TRBJ2-3; D is unclear. This clonotype originated in a woman in her 30s in good health. Sequencing was performed on naive CD8+ T cells sorted from blood. DNA for the CDR3: TGTGCCAGCAGCTTGGAGCTGGCCTTAACGCAGTATTTT. The encoded protein is CASSLELALTQYF.